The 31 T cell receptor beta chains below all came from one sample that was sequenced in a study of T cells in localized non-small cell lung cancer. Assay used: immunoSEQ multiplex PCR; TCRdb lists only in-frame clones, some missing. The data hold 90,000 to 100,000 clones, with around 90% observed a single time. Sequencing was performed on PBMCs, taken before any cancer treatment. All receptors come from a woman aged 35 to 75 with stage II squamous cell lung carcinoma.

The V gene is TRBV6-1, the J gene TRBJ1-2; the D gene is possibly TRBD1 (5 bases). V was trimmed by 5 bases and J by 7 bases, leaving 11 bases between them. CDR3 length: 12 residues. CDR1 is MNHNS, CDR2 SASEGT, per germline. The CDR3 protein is CASSPQEGGYTF. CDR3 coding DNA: TGTGCCAGCAGTCCACAGGAGGGTGGCTACACCTTC.

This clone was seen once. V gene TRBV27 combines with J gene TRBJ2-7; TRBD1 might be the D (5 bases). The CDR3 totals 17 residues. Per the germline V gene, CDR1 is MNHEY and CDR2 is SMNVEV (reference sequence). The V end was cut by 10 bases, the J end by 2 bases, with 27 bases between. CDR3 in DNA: TGTGCCACATCGAAGCAGTTTGTCAGGGAAAGAACCTACGAGCAGTACTTC. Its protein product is CATSKQFVRERTYEQYF.

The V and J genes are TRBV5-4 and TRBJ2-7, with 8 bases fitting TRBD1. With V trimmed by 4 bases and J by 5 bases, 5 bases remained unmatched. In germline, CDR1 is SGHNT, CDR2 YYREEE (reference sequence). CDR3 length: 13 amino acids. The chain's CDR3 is CASSLQGVHEQYF. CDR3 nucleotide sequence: TGTGCCAGCAGCCTACAGGGGGTACACGAGCAGTACTTC. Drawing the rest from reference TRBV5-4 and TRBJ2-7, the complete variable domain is ETGVTQSPTHLIKTRGQQVTLRCSSQSGHNTVSWYQQALGQGPQFIFQYYREEENGRGNFPPRFSGLQFPNYSSELNVNALELDDSALYLCASSLQGVHEQYFGPGTRLTVT.

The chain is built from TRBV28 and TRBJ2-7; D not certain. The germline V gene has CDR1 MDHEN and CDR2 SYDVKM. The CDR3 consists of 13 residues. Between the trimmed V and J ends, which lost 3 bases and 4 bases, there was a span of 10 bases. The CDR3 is CASSLPFYYEQYF. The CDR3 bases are TGTGCCAGCAGTTTGCCCTTCTATTACGAGCAGTACTTC.

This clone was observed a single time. The CDR3 here is CASSSALGGSYNSPLHF. In DNA, the CDR3 is TGTGCCAGCAGTTCGGCGTTGGGGGGCTCCTATAATTCACCCCTCCACTTT. The rearrangement uses TRBV28 and TRBJ1-6, with D possibly matching TRBD1 (5 bases). The CDR3 loop spans 17 amino acids. Looked up from germline, CDR1 is MDHEN and CDR2 is SYDVKM. V lost 4 bases and J 0 bases, leaving 13 bases between the germline ends.

This chain's CDR3 is CASRELDSITGELFF. The CDR3 DNA reads TGTGCCAGCAGAGAACTAGATAGCATCACCGGGGAGCTGTTTTTT. This rearrangement joins TRBV27 to TRBJ2-2, with TRBD2 as a possible D gene (5 bases). The CDR3 has 15 amino acids. Deletions cut 6 bases from V and 4 bases from J, with 15 bases between. Germline CDR1 and CDR2: MNHEY and SMNVEV (reference sequence).

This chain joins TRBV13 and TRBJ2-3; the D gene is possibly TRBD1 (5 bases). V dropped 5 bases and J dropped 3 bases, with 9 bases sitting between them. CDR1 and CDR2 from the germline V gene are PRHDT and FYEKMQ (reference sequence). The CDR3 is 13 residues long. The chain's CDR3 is CASSTTDTDTQYF. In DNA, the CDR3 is TGTGCCAGCAGCACGACAGATACAGATACGCAGTATTTT.

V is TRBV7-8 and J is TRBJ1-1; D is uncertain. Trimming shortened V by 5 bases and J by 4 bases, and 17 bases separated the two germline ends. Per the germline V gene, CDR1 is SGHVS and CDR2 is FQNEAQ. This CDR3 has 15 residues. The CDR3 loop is CASSHDLGGFTEAFF. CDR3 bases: TGTGCCAGCAGCCACGACCTTGGAGGATTCACTGAAGCTTTCTTT.

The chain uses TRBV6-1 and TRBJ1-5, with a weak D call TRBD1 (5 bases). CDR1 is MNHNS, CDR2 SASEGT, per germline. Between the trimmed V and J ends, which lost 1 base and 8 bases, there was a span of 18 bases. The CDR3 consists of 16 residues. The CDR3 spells CASSEEVRGPAEPQHF. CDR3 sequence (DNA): TGTGCCAGCAGTGAAGAGGTCCGGGGCCCTGCGGAGCCCCAGCATTTT.

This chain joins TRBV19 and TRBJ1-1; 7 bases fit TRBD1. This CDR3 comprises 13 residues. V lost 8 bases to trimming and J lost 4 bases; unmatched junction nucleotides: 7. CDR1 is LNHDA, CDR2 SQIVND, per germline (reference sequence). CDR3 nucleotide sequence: TGTGCCAGTGAGAGACAGGGTGCCACTGAAGCTTTCTTT. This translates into CASERQGATEAFF.

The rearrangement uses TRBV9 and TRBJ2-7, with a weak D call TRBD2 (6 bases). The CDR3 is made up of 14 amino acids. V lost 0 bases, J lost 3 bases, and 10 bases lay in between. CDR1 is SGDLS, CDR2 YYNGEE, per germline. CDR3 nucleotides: TGTGCCAGCAGCGTAGGGGGGGAATTCTACGAGCAGTACTTC. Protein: CASSVGGEFYEQYF.

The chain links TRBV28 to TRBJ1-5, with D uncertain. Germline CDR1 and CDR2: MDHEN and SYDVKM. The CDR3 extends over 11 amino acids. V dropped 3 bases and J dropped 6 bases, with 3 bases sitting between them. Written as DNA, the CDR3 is TGTGCCAGCAGTTTCGGTCAGCCCCAGCATTTT. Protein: CASSFGQPQHF.

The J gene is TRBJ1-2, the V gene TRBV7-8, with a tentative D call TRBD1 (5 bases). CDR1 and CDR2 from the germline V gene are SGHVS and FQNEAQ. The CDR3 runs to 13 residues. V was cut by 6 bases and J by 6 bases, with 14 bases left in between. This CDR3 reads CASRSGGGNGYTF. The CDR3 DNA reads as TGTGCCAGCAGATCCGGGGGGGGAAATGGCTACACCTTC.

The CDR3 region is CASSPNYGYTF. The CDR3 coding sequence is TGTGCCAGCAGTCCTAACTATGGCTACACCTTC. The chain employs TRBV28 and TRBJ1-2; no clear D. V lost 5 bases and J lost 0, with 1 base in between. This CDR3 region has 11 residues. CDR1 MDHEN and CDR2 SYDVKM come from the germline V gene.

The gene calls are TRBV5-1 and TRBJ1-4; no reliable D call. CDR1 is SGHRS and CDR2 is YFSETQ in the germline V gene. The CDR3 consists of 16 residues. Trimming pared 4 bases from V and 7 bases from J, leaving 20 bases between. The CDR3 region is CASSLEPGSGSEKLFF. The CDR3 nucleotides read TGCGCCAGCAGCCTCGAGCCGGGGAGTGGAAGTGAAAAACTGTTTTTT.

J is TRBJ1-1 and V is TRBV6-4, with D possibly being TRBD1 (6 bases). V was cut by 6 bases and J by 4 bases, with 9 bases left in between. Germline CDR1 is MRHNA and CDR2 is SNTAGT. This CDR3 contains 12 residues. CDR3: CASRGGATEAFF. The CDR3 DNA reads TGTGCCAGCAGGGGGGGGGCCACTGAAGCTTTCTTT.

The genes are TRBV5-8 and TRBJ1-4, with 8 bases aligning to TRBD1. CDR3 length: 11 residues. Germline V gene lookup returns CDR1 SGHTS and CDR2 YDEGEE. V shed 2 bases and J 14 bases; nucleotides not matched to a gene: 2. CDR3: CASSFDRGLFF. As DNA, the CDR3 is TGTGCCAGCAGCTTCGACAGGGGCCTGTTTTTT.

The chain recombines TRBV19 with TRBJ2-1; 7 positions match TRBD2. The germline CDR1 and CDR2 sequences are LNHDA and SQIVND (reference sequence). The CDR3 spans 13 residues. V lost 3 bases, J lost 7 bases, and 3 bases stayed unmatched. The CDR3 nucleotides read TGTGCCAGTAGTATCTCAGCGGGGAATGAGCAGTTCTTC. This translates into CASSISAGNEQFF.

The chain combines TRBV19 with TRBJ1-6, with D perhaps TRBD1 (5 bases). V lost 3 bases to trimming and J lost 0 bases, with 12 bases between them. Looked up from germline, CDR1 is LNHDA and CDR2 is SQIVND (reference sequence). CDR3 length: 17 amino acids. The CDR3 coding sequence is TGTGCCAGTAGTATGGACGGACAAAGCTCCTATAATTCACCCCTCCACTTT. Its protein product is CASSMDGQSSYNSPLHF.

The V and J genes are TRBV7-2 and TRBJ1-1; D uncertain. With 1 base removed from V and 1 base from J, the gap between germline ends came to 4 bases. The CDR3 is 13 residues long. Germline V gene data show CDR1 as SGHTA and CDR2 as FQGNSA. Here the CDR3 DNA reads TGTGCCAGCAGCTTAGATACGAACACTGAAGCTTTCTTT. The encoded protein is CASSLDTNTEAFF.

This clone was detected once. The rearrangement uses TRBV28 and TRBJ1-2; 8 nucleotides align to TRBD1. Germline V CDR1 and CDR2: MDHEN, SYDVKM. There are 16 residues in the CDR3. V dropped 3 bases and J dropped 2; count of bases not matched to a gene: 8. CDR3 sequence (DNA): TGTGCCAGCAGTTTCTCCAGGGGGCTAGGAAACTATGGCTACACCTTC. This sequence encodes CASSFSRGLGNYGYTF.

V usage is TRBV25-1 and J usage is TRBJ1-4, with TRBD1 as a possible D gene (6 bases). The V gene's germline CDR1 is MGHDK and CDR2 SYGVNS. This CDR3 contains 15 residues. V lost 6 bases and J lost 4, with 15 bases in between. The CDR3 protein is CASRGRTESNEKLFF. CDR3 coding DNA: TGTGCCAGCAGGGGGAGGACAGAGAGTAATGAAAAACTGTTTTTT.

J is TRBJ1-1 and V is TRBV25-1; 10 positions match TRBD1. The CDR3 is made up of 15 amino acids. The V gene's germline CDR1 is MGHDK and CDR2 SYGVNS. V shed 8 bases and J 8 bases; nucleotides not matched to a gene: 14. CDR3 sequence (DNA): TGTGCCAGCTCCCGGACAGGGGGAGACAGTATCGAAGCTTTCTTT. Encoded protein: CASSRTGGDSIEAFF. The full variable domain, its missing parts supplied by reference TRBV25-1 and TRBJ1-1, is EADIYQTPRYLVIGTGKKITLECSQTMGHDKMYWYQQDPGMELHLIHYSYGVNSTEKGDLSSESTVSRIRTEHFPLTLESARPSHTSQYLCASSRTGGDSIEAFFGQGTRLTVV.

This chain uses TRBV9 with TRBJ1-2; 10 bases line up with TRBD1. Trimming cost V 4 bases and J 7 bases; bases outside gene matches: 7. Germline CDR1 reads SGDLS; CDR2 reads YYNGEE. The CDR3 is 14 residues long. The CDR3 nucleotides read TGTGCCAGCAGCTCACGGACAGGGGGACTTGGCTACACCTTC. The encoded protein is CASSSRTGGLGYTF.

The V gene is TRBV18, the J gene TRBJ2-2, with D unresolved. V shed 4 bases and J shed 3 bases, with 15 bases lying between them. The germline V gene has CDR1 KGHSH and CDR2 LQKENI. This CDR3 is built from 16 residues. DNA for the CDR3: TGTGCCAGCTCACGTTCGACCTCCAAAGACACCGGGGAGCTGTTTTTT. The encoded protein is CASSRSTSKDTGELFF.

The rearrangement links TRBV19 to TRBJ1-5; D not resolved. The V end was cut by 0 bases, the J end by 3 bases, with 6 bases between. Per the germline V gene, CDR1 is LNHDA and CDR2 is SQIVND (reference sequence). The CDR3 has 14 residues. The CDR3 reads CASSIEAPNQPQHF. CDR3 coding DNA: TGTGCCAGTAGTATAGAAGCCCCCAATCAGCCCCAGCATTTT. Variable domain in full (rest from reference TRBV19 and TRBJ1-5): DGGITQSPKYLFRKEGQNVTLSCEQNLNHDAMYWYRQDPGQGLRLIYYSQIVNDFQKGDIAEGYSVSREKKESFPLTVTSAQKNPTAFYLCASSIEAPNQPQHFGDGTRLSIL.

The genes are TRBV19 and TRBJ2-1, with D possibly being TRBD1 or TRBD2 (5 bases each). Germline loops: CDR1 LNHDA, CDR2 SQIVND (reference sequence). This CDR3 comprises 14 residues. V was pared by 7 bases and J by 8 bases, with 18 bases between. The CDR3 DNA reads TGTGCCAGTACCCCCCAGGGACGCTCGGATGAGCAGTTCTTC. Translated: CASTPQGRSDEQFF.

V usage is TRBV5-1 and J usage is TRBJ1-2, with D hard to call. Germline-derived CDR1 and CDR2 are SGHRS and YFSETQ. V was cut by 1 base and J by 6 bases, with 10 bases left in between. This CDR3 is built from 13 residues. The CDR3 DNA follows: TGCGCCAGCAGCTTGTTCTCAGGTGATGGCTACACCTTC. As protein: CASSLFSGDGYTF. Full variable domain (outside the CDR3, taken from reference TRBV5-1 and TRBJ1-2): KAGVTQTPRYLIKTRGQQVTLSCSPISGHRSVSWYQQTPGQGLQFLFEYFSETQRNKGNFPGRFSGRQFSNSRSEMNVSTLELGDSALYLCASSLFSGDGYTFGSGTRLTVV.

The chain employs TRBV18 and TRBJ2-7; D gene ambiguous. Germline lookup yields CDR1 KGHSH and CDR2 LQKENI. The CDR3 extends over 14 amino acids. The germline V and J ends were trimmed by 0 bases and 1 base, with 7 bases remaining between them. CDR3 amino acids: CASSPPSGSYEQYF. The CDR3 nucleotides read TGTGCCAGCTCACCACCCTCCGGGTCCTACGAGCAGTACTTC.

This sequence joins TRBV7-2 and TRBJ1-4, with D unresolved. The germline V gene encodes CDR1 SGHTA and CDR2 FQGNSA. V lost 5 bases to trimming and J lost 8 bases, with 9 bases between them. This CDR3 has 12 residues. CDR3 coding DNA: TGTGCCAGCAGCCGAGCCGACGAAAAACTGTTTTTT. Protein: CASSRADEKLFF.

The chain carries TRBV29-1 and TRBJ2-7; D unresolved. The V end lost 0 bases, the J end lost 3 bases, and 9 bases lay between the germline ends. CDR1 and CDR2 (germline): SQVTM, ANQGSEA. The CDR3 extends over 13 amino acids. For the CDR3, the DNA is TGCAGCGTTGAAGACGGCAGATTCTACGAGCAGTACTTC. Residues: CSVEDGRFYEQYF.